These 14 T cell receptor beta chains were all obtained from the same sample, sequenced in a study of blood T cell repertoires in COVID-19. Clones were sequenced by immunoSEQ multiplex PCR, and TCRdb holds only the in-frame ones, with some missing. The sample holds roughly 230,000 clones, roughly 81% seen once. The sequenced sample consisted of PBMCs or T cells enriched from blood (not recorded which). The receptors come from a woman in her forties or fifties who had been exposed to COVID-19.

This rearrangement joins TRBV10-3 to TRBJ2-7, with 8 bases aligning to TRBD2. V lost 8 bases and J lost 4; bases outside the gene matches: 4. In germline, CDR1 is ENHRY, CDR2 SYGVKD. This CDR3 has 12 amino acids. The CDR3 here is CAIREGGYEQYF. CDR3 coding DNA: TGTGCCATCCGGGAGGGTGGGTACGAGCAGTACTTC.

V and J are TRBV12-3 or TRBV12-4 and TRBJ1-1; 7 bases agree with TRBD1. V lost 9 bases, J lost 11 bases, and 12 bases stayed unmatched. The CDR3 has 12 amino acids. Written as DNA, the CDR3 is TGTGCCAGACCGGCAGGGGGGCGCGCGGCTTTCTTT. Translating it yields CARPAGGRAAFF.

The chain employs TRBV11-2 and TRBJ2-5; 11 nucleotides agree with TRBD2. This CDR3 contains 18 residues. Losses at the gene ends were 3 bases for V and 3 bases for J; bases not matched to a gene: 12. Germline V CDR1 and CDR2: SGHAT, FQNNGV. CDR3 nucleotides: TGTGCCAGCAGCTTCAGGCTGCTAGCGGGGGGCCAAAAAGAGACCCAGTACTTC. Protein product: CASSFRLLAGGQKETQYF.

This clone has a single count. The chain employs TRBV5-1 and TRBJ1-2, with D perhaps TRBD1 (6 bases). The germline V gene encodes CDR1 SGHRS and CDR2 YFSETQ. V was pared by 4 bases and J by 4 bases, with 14 bases between. The CDR3 runs 14 residues. The CDR3 sequence: CASSPGERSYGYTF. CDR3 in DNA: TGCGCCAGCAGCCCAGGGGAAAGAAGCTATGGCTACACCTTC.

The chain employs TRBV18 and TRBJ1-2, with D unclear. Germline assignment: CDR1 KGHSH and CDR2 LQKENI. Trimming took 3 bases from V and 2 from J, leaving 13 bases between them. The CDR3 has 15 amino acids. CDR3 residues: CASSPKAGGNYGYTF. Written as DNA, the CDR3 is TGTGCCAGCTCACCTAAGGCGGGCGGGAACTATGGCTACACCTTC.

The rearrangement joins TRBV30 to TRBJ1-1; D not certain. CDR1 is GTSNPN and CDR2 is SVGIG in the germline V gene (reference sequence). The CDR3 length is 14 residues. Deletions cut 4 bases from V and 4 bases from J, with 16 bases between. This chain's CDR3 is CAWTRRSGFTEAFF. The CDR3 coding sequence is TGTGCCTGGACTCGGAGGAGTGGGTTCACTGAAGCTTTCTTT.

This clone showed up just a few times. This chain uses TRBV12-3 or TRBV12-4 with TRBJ2-7; 9 bases agree with TRBD2. J gave up 9 bases and V 4 bases, and 7 bases lay outside the gene matches. The CDR3 runs 13 residues. The CDR3 region has the DNA TGTGCCAGCAGTTCTAGCGGGGCCTCGGGGCAGTACTTC. Translated, it gives CASSSSGASGQYF.

The rearrangement links TRBV2 to TRBJ1-1; D not resolved. Germline V gene sequence: CDR1 SNHLY, CDR2 FYNNEI. The CDR3 has 15 residues. Trimming pared 7 bases from V and 3 bases from J, leaving 18 bases between. CDR3 protein: CASIRLHVADTEAFF. The CDR3 DNA sequence: TGTGCCAGCATCCGATTGCACGTTGCGGACACTGAAGCTTTCTTT.

This chain joins TRBV4-2 and TRBJ1-4; unclear D gene. V lost 5 bases and J lost 0, with 10 bases in between. Germline values: CDR1 LGHNA, CDR2 YNFKEQ. The CDR3 runs 15 residues. CDR3 in amino acids: CASSRETATNEKLFF. CDR3 nucleotide sequence: TGTGCCAGCAGCAGGGAGACTGCAACTAATGAAAAACTGTTTTTT.

The chain combines TRBV2 with TRBJ1-2; 8 bases line up with TRBD1. In germline, CDR1 is SNHLY, CDR2 FYNNEI. The CDR3 contains 15 residues. After removal of 6 bases from V and 2 bases from J, the junction contained 8 bases not matched to a gene. This CDR3 reads CASSPDRVGNYGYTF. CDR3 nucleotide sequence: TGTGCCAGCAGCCCGGACAGGGTCGGAAACTATGGCTACACCTTC.

V is TRBV2 and J is TRBJ1-3; D is unresolved. V gave up 8 bases and J gave up 0 bases, with 8 bases separating them. Germline V gene lookup returns CDR1 SNHLY and CDR2 FYNNEI. The CDR3 contains 13 residues. CDR3 nucleotides: TGTGCCAGCCCCGGGATCTCTGGAAACACCATATATTTT. This encodes CASPGISGNTIYF.

The rearrangement links TRBV3-1 (or the pseudogene TRBV3-2) to TRBJ2-6; D remains ambiguous. CDR3 size: 17 residues. V lost 2 bases and J lost 0, with 11 bases in between. Germline values: CDR1 LGHDT, CDR2 YNNKEL (reference sequence). The CDR3 DNA follows: TGTGCCAGCAGCCAATCAACGAGAGTCTCTGGGGCCAACGTCCTGACTTTC. It translates to CASSQSTRVSGANVLTF.

The chain combines TRBV6-5 with TRBJ1-1, with D unresolved. V lost 8 bases and J lost 4, with 17 bases in between. The CDR3 totals 14 residues. Germline CDR1 reads MNHEY; CDR2 reads SVGAGI. In DNA form, the CDR3 reads TGTGCCAGCCGGACTGGCGCTATTAGCACTGAAGCTTTCTTT. Translating gives CASRTGAISTEAFF.

This chain connects TRBV19 to TRBJ1-5; no clear D gene. The CDR3 runs to 15 residues. The V gene's germline CDR1 is LNHDA and CDR2 SQIVND (reference sequence). V lost 4 bases and J lost 0, with 10 bases in between. This chain's CDR3 is CASSRLHYSNQPQHF. The CDR3 DNA follows: TGTGCCAGTAGTAGGCTGCATTATAGCAATCAGCCCCAGCATTTT.